The rows below give T cell receptor beta chains drawn from one sample of a study of vaccination and CD4 T cells after COVID-19. Each CDR3 protein gets one entry after TCRdb re-called the PCR reads with MiXCR. The repertoire has several thousand distinct CDR3 sequences, roughly a fifth of them found once; the top ten carry 8% to 9.5%. What these receptors recognize is not known. Material: CD4+ T cells from blood, cultured in vitro, obtained after SARS-CoV-2 vaccination. Receptors were obtained from a human donor who had recovered from COVID-19. Each CDR3 is given with its conserved first and last residue. A D gene is named only where the DNA matches it firmly. Not all rows give a size; the values are once, few, many and, for expanded clones, a class.

clone_size j_call d_call v_call cdr3_nt cdr3_aa
NA TRBJ2-3 TRBD2 TRBV6-1 TGTGCCAGCAGTGAATTGGGAGGGGTGGGGACCACAGATACGCAGTATTTT CASSELGGVGTTDTQYF
few TRBJ1-1 TRBD1 TRBV28 TGTGCCAGCAGTCAAGGACAGGGGGCTGCTGGCACTGAAGCTTTCTTT CASSQGQGAAGTEAFF
NA TRBJ2-3 NA TRBV7-3 TGTGCCAGCAGCGGGGGGAGCACAGATACGCAGTATTTT CASSGGSTDTQYF
NA TRBJ2-6 NA TRBV9 TGTGCCAGCACCCCCGGGGTTTATAGAACCTCTGGGGCCAACGTCCTGACTTTC CASTPGVYRTSGANVLTF
once TRBJ2-1 NA TRBV5-1 TGCGCCAGCAGCTACGACCAGAGCTCCTACAATGAGCAGTTCTTC CASSYDQSSYNEQFF
medium-sized TRBJ2-5 NA TRBV19 TGTGCCAGTTCTACAGGGAGGGAGACCCAGTACTTC CASSTGRETQYF
NA TRBJ2-1 TRBD2 TRBV9 TGTGCCAGCAGCGGATCCGGGACTAGGGGTGAGCAGTTCTTC CASSGSGTRGEQFF
few TRBJ2-7 NA TRBV2 TGTGCCAGCATGCGAGCGTCGCCCTACGAGCAGTACTTC CASMRASPYEQYF
few TRBJ2-1 NA TRBV10-1 TGCGCCAGCACCCAAAGGGACATCTCCTACAATGAGCAGTTCTTC CASTQRDISYNEQFF
few TRBJ2-5 TRBD1 TRBV18 TGTGCCAGCTCACCCCGGGACAGGGGGCCCGAGACCCAGTACTTC CASSPRDRGPETQYF
few TRBJ1-2 NA TRBV10-3 TGTGCCACGGGGGATGCTACGTATGGCTACACCTTC CATGDATYGYTF
many TRBJ2-7 NA TRBV4-1 TGCGCCAGCAGCCAAGAACAGGTTTCCTACGAGCAGTACTTC CASSQEQVSYEQYF
medium-sized TRBJ2-1 TRBD2 TRBV20-1 TGCAGTGCTAGTTTAGCGGGAGGCTACAATGAGCAGTTCTTC CSASLAGGYNEQFF
few TRBJ2-5 NA TRBV5-1 TGCGCCAGCAGCTCAGGGAGGTCCCAGGGCCAAGAGACCCAGTACTTC CASSSGRSQGQETQYF
medium-sized TRBJ2-5 NA TRBV24-1 TGTGCCACCAGTGATCCTACAGGCCAAGAGACCCAGTACTTC CATSDPTGQETQYF
NA TRBJ2-3 NA TRBV7-2 NA CASSSTLGRFRGDTQYF
medium-sized TRBJ2-1 NA TRBV28 TGTGCCAGCTCCAGCGTTGGTCGAGACAATGAGCAGTTCTTC CASSSVGRDNEQFF
few TRBJ2-3 NA TRBV18 TGTGCCAGCTCACCAACCCGAGATACGCAGTATTTT CASSPTRDTQYF
NA TRBJ2-7 TRBD1 TRBV6-5 TGTGCCAGCAGTTGGCAGGGGGCGCCCCGTGAGCGCGAGCAGTACTTC CASSWQGAPREREQYF
medium-sized TRBJ2-3 NA TRBV29-1 TGCAGCGGCTCTCGCGATACGCAGTATTTT CSGSRDTQYF
NA TRBJ2-7 NA TRBV4-1 TGCGCCAGCAGCCAAGCCTGGGCTACATCTTACTACGAGCAGTACTTC CASSQAWATSYYEQYF
NA TRBJ1-5 NA TRBV12-3/TRBV12-4 TGTGCCAGCAGTTCACCAGCTGGCCCCAATCAGCCCCAGCATTTT CASSSPAGPNQPQHF